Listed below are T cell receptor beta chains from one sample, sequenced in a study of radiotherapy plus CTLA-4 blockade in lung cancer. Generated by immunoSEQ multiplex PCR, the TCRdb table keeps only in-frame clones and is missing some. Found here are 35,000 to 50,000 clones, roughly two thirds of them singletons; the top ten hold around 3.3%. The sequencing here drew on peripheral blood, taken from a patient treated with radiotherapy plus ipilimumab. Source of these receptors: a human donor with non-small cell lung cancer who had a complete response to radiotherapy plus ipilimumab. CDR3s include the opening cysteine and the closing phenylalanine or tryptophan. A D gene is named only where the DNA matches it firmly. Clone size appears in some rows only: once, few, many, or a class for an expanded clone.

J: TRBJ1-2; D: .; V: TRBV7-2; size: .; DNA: TGTGCCAGCAGCTTAGTGGGCAACGCTAATGGCTACACCTTC; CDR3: CASSLVGNANGYTF
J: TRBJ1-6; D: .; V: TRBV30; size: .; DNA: TGTGCCTGGAGTGTACAGGGAGGGTCACCCCTCCACTTT; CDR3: CAWSVQGGSPLHF
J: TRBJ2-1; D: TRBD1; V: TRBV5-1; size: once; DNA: TGCGCCAGCAGCTTGGCCCCCTGGACAGGGGGCGGGTACAATGAGCAGTTCTTC; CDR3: CASSLAPWTGGGYNEQFF
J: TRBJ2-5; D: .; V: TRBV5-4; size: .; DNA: TGTGCCAGCAGCCCAGGACAGACAGAGACCCAGTACTTC; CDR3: CASSPGQTETQYF
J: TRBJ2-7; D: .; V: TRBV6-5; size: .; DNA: TGTGCCAGCAGTAGGCACCAGGGCTCCTACGAGCAGTACTTC; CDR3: CASSRHQGSYEQYF
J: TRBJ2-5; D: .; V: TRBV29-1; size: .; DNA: TGCAGCGCCGAGAGGGGGGGTGAGACCCAGTACTTC; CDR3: CSAERGGETQYF
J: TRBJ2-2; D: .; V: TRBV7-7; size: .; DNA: TGTGCCAGCAGAGGAGGGGACACCGGGGAGCTGTTTTTT; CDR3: CASRGGDTGELFF
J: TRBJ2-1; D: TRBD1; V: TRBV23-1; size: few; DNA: TGCGCCAGCAACCCGGACAGGGCTAAGTTCTTC; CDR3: CASNPDRAKFF
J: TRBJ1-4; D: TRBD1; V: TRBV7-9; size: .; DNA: TGTGCCAGCAGCTTAGGGGACAGGACTCATGAAAAACTGTTTTTT; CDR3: CASSLGDRTHEKLFF
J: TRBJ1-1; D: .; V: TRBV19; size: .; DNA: TGTGCCAGTAGTATAGGCCGACAGGCGAACACTGAAGCTTTCTTT; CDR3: CASSIGRQANTEAFF
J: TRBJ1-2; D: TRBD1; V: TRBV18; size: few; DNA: TGTGCCAGCTCACCAATTGGTATCCGGGACAGAGCTAACTATGGCTACACCTTC; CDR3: CASSPIGIRDRANYGYTF
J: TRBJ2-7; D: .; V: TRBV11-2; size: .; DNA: TGTGCCAGCAGCTTAGACAGGGGATTGGTAACCAAGCAGTACTTC; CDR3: CASSLDRGLVTKQYF
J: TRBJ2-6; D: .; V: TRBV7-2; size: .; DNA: TGTGCCAGCAGCTTGTATCAGATCTCTGGGGCCAACGTCCTGACTTTC; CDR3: CASSLYQISGANVLTF
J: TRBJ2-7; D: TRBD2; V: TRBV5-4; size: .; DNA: TGTGCCAGCAGCTTGGTGGGCGGGGGAGGTAGCTACGAGCAGTACTTC; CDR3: CASSLVGGGGSYEQYF
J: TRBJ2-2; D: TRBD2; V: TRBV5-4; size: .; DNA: TGTGCCAGCAGCTTGGACGAGCGGGGCGTCACCGGGGAGCTGTTTTTT; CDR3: CASSLDERGVTGELFF
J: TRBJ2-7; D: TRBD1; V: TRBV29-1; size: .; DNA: TGCAGCGTTCTAACTGGACAGGGCTGGTACGAGCAGTACTTC; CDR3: CSVLTGQGWYEQYF
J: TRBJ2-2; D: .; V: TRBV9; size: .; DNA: TGTGCCAGCAGCGTCTCAGGGAACACCGGGGAGCTGTTTTTT; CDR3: CASSVSGNTGELFF
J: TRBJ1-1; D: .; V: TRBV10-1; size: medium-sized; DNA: TGCGCCAGCACTAAAGACATAAACACTGAAGCTTTCTTT; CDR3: CASTKDINTEAFF
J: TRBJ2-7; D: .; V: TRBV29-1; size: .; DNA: TGCAGCGTTCTCAGGGGCTACGAGCAGTACTTC; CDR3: CSVLRGYEQYF
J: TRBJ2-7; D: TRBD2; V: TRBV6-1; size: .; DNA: TGTGCCAGCAGTCGGACTAGCGGGGTCCCAGTAGGGCAGTACTTC; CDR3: CASSRTSGVPVGQYF
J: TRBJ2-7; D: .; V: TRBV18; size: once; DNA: TGTGCCAGCTCACGGGACAACTACGAGCAGTACTTC; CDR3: CASSRDNYEQYF
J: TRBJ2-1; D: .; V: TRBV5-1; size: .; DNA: TGCGCCAGCAGCTTGCTACAGGGTTATGAGCAGTTCTTC; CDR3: CASSLLQGYEQFF
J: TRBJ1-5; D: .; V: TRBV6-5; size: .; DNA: TGTGCCAGCAGTTACTCGTGGGGAGGGAATCAGCCCCAGCATTTT; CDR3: CASSYSWGGNQPQHF
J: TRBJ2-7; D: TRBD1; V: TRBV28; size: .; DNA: TGTGCCAGCAGTTTGGGCGGGACAGGGGATAACGAGCAGTACTTC; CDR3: CASSLGGTGDNEQYF
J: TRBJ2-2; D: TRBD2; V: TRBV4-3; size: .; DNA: TGCGCCAGCAGCCAAGTCGGGGGGGCTAGCACCGGGGAGCTGTTTTTT; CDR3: CASSQVGGASTGELFF
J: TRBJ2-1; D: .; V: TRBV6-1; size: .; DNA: TGTGCCAGCAGAAGGGGGAGGGAATTCTACAATGAGCAGTTCTTC; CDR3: CASRRGREFYNEQFF
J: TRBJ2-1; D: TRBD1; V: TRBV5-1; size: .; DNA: TGCGCCAGCAGCTTGGTGGGACAGGGTAGTAATAATGAGCAGTTCTTC; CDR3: CASSLVGQGSNNEQFF
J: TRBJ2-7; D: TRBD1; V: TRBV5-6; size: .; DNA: TGTGCCAGCAGCTTCTATTTTGGGGACAGGGCCTACGAGCAGTACTTC; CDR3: CASSFYFGDRAYEQYF
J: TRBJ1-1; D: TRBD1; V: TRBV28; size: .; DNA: TGTGCCAGCAGTTTTTTGGGACAGGGGAACACTGAAGCTTTCTTT; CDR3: CASSFLGQGNTEAFF
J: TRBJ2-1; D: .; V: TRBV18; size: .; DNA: TGTGCCAGCTCACCCTACGACGCGGGGGCTGGCCACAATGAGCAGTTCTTC; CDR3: CASSPYDAGAGHNEQFF
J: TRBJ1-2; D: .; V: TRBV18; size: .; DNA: TGTGCCAGCTCACCAGCCGGGGACACAGGCTACACCTTC; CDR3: CASSPAGDTGYTF
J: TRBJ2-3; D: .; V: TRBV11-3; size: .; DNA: TGTGCCAGCAGCTTAGGTGGCAGCACAGATACGCAGTATTTT; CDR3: CASSLGGSTDTQYF
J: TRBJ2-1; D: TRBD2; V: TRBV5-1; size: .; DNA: TGCGCCAGCAGCTGGCTAGCGGCTTCCTTCAATGAGCAGTTCTTC; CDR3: CASSWLAASFNEQFF
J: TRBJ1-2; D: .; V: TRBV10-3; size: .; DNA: TGTGCCATCAGTGAGTCTTGGGGCGGCTATGGCTACACCTTC; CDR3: CAISESWGGYGYTF
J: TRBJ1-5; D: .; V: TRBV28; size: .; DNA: TGTGCCAGCAGTTTAAGCGCAGGGGGCAATCAGCCCCAGCATTTT; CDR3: CASSLSAGGNQPQHF
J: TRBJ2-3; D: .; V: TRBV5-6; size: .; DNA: TGTGCCAGCAGCTTGCCCGGCCGGGGGAGATTCGATACGCAGTATTTT; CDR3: CASSLPGRGRFDTQYF
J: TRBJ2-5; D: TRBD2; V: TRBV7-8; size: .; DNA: TGTGCCAGCAGCTTATTACCGGGAGGAACCGGGGAGACCCAGTACTTC; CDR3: CASSLLPGGTGETQYF
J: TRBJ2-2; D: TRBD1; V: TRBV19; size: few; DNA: TGTGCCAGTAGTTCCGGGACAGTGAAGACCGGGGAGCTGTTTTTT; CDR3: CASSSGTVKTGELFF
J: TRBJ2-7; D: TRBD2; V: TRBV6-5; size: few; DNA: TGTGCCAGCAGTACTCCTAGCGGGGGCGCTTACGAGCAGTACTTC; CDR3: CASSTPSGGAYEQYF
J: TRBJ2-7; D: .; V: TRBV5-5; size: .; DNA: TGTGCCAGCAGCGGTAGGGGGATCGGTGGCCCTTCCTACGAGCAGTACTTC; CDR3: CASSGRGIGGPSYEQYF
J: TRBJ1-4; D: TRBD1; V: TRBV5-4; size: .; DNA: TGTGCCAGCAGCTTAAGGACAGGGTTGGATAATGAAAAACTGTTTTTT; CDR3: CASSLRTGLDNEKLFF
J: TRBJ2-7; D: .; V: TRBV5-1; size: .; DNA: TGCGCCAGCAGCTTGGGAGAGCTAACCTACGAGCAGTACTTC; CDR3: CASSLGELTYEQYF
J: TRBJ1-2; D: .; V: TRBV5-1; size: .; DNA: TGCGCCAGCAGCTTTACAGGGAGTCGCTATGGCTACACCTTC; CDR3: CASSFTGSRYGYTF
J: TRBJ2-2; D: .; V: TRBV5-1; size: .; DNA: TGCGCCAGCAGCTCCTCTGGTGCAGGGGACACCGGGGAGCTGTTTTTT; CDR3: CASSSSGAGDTGELFF
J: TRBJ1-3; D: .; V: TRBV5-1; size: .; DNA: TGCGCCAGCAGCTTGGCACCGGGGACTGGAAACACCATATATTTT; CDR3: CASSLAPGTGNTIYF
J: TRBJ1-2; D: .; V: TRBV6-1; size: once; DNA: TGTGCCAGCAGTGGGACCAGGGGACGTTATGGCTACACCTTC; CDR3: CASSGTRGRYGYTF
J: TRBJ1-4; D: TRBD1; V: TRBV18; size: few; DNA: TGTGCCAGCTCACCGGCGTACAGGGGAAATGAAAAACTGTTTTTT; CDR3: CASSPAYRGNEKLFF
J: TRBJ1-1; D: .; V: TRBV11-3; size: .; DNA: TGTGCCAGCAGCTTGGGCAGAAACACTGAAGCTTTCTTT; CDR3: CASSLGRNTEAFF
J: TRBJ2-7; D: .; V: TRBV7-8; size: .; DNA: TGTGCCAGCAGCTCACAGGGTGGCATCTACGAGCAGTACTTC; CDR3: CASSSQGGIYEQYF
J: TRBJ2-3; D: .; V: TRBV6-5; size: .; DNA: TGTGCCAGCCGAGGGGGGGCAGATACGCAGTATTTT; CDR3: CASRGGADTQYF
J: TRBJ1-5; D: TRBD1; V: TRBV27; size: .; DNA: TGTGCCAGCAGTCCTCGGACAGGTACTAGCAATCAGCCCCAGCATTTT; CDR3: CASSPRTGTSNQPQHF